The source of this T cell receptor beta chain is a study of OX40 agonist ivuxolimab in advanced cancers. In the study overall: Ivuxolimab was a fully human IgG2 agonistic monoclonal antibody targeting the costimulatory receptor OX40 (CD134). Intravenous ivuxolimab was administered to patients every 2 weeks at six dose levels: 0.01, 0.1, 0.3, 1.5, 3 and 10 mg/kg. Among the roughly 50 dose-escalation patients, around 19 had hepatocellular carcinoma, roughly 15 melanoma, 9 renal cell carcinoma and 9 head and neck cancer. The dose-escalation cohort was around 84% male with a mean age of approximately 60 years, ranging from 23 to 79. Patients were allowed to have had prior anti-PD-1, anti-PD-L1 or anti-CTLA-4 therapy, and around two fifths of the dose-escalation patients had been treated with checkpoint inhibitors. Partial responses were achieved by three dose-escalation patients, of whom one had hepatocellular carcinoma and two had cutaneous melanoma. The purpose of peripheral TCRbeta sequencing was to test whether ivuxolimab changed TCR sequence diversity and led to clonal T-cell expansion. The paper describes the monotherapy dose-escalation part (N ≈ 50 patients) of the phase I trial of ivuxolimab. The paper's findings and limits, for the study overall: Which antigens the clonally expanded peripheral T cells were specific for was not determined. Partial responders in the 0.1-3.0 mg/kg groups had among the lowest normalized peripheral clonal expansion, especially among CD8+ T cells. After ivuxolimab, expanded clones were on average more numerous among CD8+ T cells than among CD4+ T cells. Clonal expansion of both CD4+ and CD8+ blood T cells was observed from baseline to week 6 at doses 0.1 to 3.0 mg/kg. Low levels of normalized T-cell clonal expansion were also shown by some nonresponding patients.

The trial excluded patients who had a history of autoimmune disease or who were on systemic immunosuppression. Peripheral blood for TCR sequencing was drawn from every dose cohort at baseline, at cycle 4 day 1 and at cycle 7 day 1. Samples were obtained from an open-label, multicenter, first-in-human phase I dose-escalation trial of ivuxolimab. Adults with locally advanced or metastatic melanoma, renal cell carcinoma, hepatocellular carcinoma or head and neck squamous cell carcinoma were enrolled in the trial. Before TCR sequencing, CD4+ T cells and CD8+ T cells were sorted from peripheral blood as separate populations. The count of this clone is one. Its target antigen remains unknown. Qualities for individual bases were not recorded, and no much larger clone is one base off. V is pared back by 7 bases and J by 6 bases, with 16 bases lying between the germline termini. The germline V gene sets CDR1 to MNHNS and CDR2 to SASEGT. The CDR3 sequence holds 13 residues, the cysteine and phenylalanine included. The retained sequence is limited to the CDR3, 39 bases, with the frame set at the first base.

Genomic DNA was extracted from sorted cells for sequencing of the TCRbeta CDR3 region. The immunoSEQ Assay was used to sequence the TCRbeta CDR3 regions. As stored in TCRdb, this immuneACCESS dataset retains in-frame rearrangements with V and J assigned. A fraction of the clones does not appear; measured against another copy, unresolved V genes explain less than half of the discrepancy, and the remainder lacks a known reason. Across this sample there are around 80,000 clones, with approximately 93% seen only once. The biggest ten clones account for roughly 22% of the sample. Here the sequenced sample was CD4+ or CD8+ T cells sorted from blood, taken in a trial of the OX40 agonist ivuxolimab. Recombination linked TRBV6-1 to TRBJ2-7; the D gene is perhaps TRBD1 or TRBD2, as each covers 6 bases. The TCR was taken from an adult with an advanced solid tumor such as melanoma, head and neck, liver or kidney cancer. The nucleotide sequence is given as TGTGCCAGCACCCTCAGGGGAGGTGGCGAGCAGTACTTC. It codes for CASTLRGGGEQYF.